Listed below are T cell receptor beta chains from one sample, sequenced in a study of prognosis after radiotherapy for stage I lung cancer. TCRdb redid the calling of the multiplex PCR reads with MiXCR, one entry per CDR3 protein. The repertoire holds about 20,000 distinct CDR3 sequences, with roughly 40% as singletons. The sequences come from PBMCs, collected before or after stereotactic body radiation therapy (not recorded which). These receptors were taken from a donor of 50 years or more with non-small cell lung cancer. The conserved cysteine and the conserved F or W are not part of the CDR3 here.

j_call v_call cdr3_aa
TRBJ2-7 TRBV12-3/TRBV12-4 ASRPGLASYEQY
TRBJ1-2 TRBV7-9 ASSFGTGELLGNYGYT
TRBJ2-7 TRBV6-9 ASSYLSPEGRGSRKGSEQY
TRBJ2-1 TRBV27 ASSKKQGARRNEQF
TRBJ2-2 TRBV6-5 ASSYLSRTADRVELF
TRBJ1-2 TRBV28 ASSSGGAPKNGYT
TRBJ2-7 TRBV20-1 SASRDSRSYEQY
TRBJ2-1 TRBV5-8 ASSFLAVRYNDQF
TRBJ2-3 TRBV5-1 ASSLRDRTDTQY
TRBJ2-2 TRBV6-1 ASSVMDRNTGELF
TRBJ1-2 TRBV15 ATSRVNNYGYT
TRBJ2-5 TRBV27 ASSLRGQGTLQETQY
TRBJ2-2 TRBV9 ASSARTGANTGELF
TRBJ2-7 TRBV4-1 ASSQASRTSSYEQY
TRBJ1-5 TRBV28 ASSDNPKPQH
TRBJ2-7 TRBV6-1 ASSETGFEQY
TRBJ1-1 TRBV6-2/TRBV6-3 ASSYWTENTEAF
TRBJ2-5 TRBV5-1 ASSLANAGAQETQY
TRBJ1-2 TRBV6-2/TRBV6-3 ASRLDSLKLNTDPNDYGYT
TRBJ1-6 TRBV27 ASSKINSPHQ